Presented here are 18 T cell receptor beta chains from one specimen sequenced in a study of Tregs in tolerant kidney transplant recipients. Recipients received nonmyeloablative bone marrow transplants from related graft donors, with transient mixed chimerism. Data came from immunoSEQ multiplex PCR; TCRdb stores just in-frame clones and leaves some out. The profile shows approximately 81,000 clones, 91% of them singletons. This sample comprised CD4+ T cells from blood (PBMCs), obtained 24 months after the transplant. Receptors originate from a human patient who received a combined kidney and bone marrow transplant. Part of the T cell pool may stem from the graft donor.

The chain carries TRBV10-3 and TRBJ1-1; TRBD1 aligns across 10 bases. This CDR3 contains 16 residues. V trimming: 5 bases; J trimming: 0 bases; junction bases outside the gene matches: 6. Per the germline V gene, CDR1 is ENHRY and CDR2 is SYGVKD. CDR3 region: CAISPGTGEMNTEAFF. DNA for the CDR3: TGTGCCATCAGTCCCGGGACAGGGGAAATGAACACTGAAGCTTTCTTT.

The chain couples TRBV28 to TRBJ1-2, with a weak D call TRBD1 (6 bases). The V end was cut by 0 bases, the J end by 3 bases, with 8 bases between. The CDR3 covers 14 residues. Germline V gene data show CDR1 as MDHEN and CDR2 as SYDVKM. Here the CDR3 DNA reads TGTGCCAGCAGTTTATGGGGGGCAGACTATGGCTACACCTTC. As protein: CASSLWGADYGYTF.

This chain links TRBV13 with TRBJ2-5; 9 bases map to TRBD2. Trimming at V came to 1 base and at J to 4 bases, leaving 7 bases not matched to a gene. This CDR3 spans 16 amino acids. The germline CDR1 and CDR2 sequences are PRHDT and FYEKMQ (reference sequence). The CDR3 is CASSLAAGGPRETQYF. The CDR3 coding sequence is TGTGCCAGCAGCTTAGCTGCGGGGGGGCCGAGAGAGACCCAGTACTTC. The complete variable domain, with remaining parts taken from reference TRBV13 and TRBJ2-5, reads AAGVIQSPRHLIKEKRETATLKCYPIPRHDTVYWYQQGPGQDPQFLISFYEKMQSDKGSIPDRFSAQQFSDYHSELNMSSLELGDSALYFCASSLAAGGPRETQYFGPGTRLLVL.

The chain couples TRBV14 to TRBJ2-2, with 10 positions matching TRBD2. Germline CDR1 is SGHDN and CDR2 is FVKESK. V lost 1 base to trimming and J lost 3 bases; unmatched junction nucleotides: 11. The CDR3 is 19 residues long. This CDR3 reads CASSQAEREGLSDTGELFF. Here the CDR3 DNA reads TGTGCCAGCAGCCAAGCTGAGCGGGAGGGCCTCTCAGACACCGGGGAGCTGTTTTTT. The complete variable domain, with remaining parts taken from reference TRBV14 and TRBJ2-2, reads EAGVTQFPSHSVIEKGQTVTLRCDPISGHDNLYWYRRVMGKEIKFLLHFVKESKQDESGMPNNRFLAERTGGTYSTLKVQPAELEDSGVYFCASSQAEREGLSDTGELFFGEGSRLTVL.

This chain connects TRBV4-3 to TRBJ2-7; TRBD2 aligns across 9 bases. The trim removed 0 bases at V and 0 bases at J, leaving 6 bases unmatched. The CDR3 length is 17 residues. Germline V gene data show CDR1 as LGHNA and CDR2 as YSLEER. In nucleotides, the CDR3 is TGCGCCAGCAGCCAAGATTTCACTAGCGGGTTCTCCTACGAGCAGTACTTC. Protein sequence: CASSQDFTSGFSYEQYF.

The V gene is TRBV5-1, the J gene TRBJ1-6, with 8 bases matching TRBD1. V was clipped by 0 bases and J by 5 bases; unmatched bases: 1. The CDR3 has 15 residues. Looked up from germline, CDR1 is SGHRS and CDR2 is YFSETQ. This chain's CDR3 is CASSLAQGDNSPLHF. CDR3 DNA: TGCGCCAGCAGCTTGGCACAGGGGGATAATTCACCCCTCCACTTT.

This rearrangement joins TRBV5-6 to TRBJ2-7, with 10 nucleotides matching TRBD1. The J segment lost 3 bases and the V segment lost 4 bases, leaving 10 bases of the junction unmatched. This CDR3 region has 16 residues. Germline V lookup: CDR1 SGHDT, CDR2 YYEEEE. CDR3 sequence reads: CASSVGGDRGYYEQYF. In DNA, the CDR3 is TGTGCCAGCAGCGTTGGGGGGGACAGGGGTTACTACGAGCAGTACTTC.

V is TRBV7-8 and J is TRBJ1-4; TRBD1 matches at 11 bases. The CDR3 sequence is 19 residues long. Germline loops: CDR1 SGHVS, CDR2 FQNEAQ. The V gene end was trimmed by 5 bases and the J gene end by 5 bases; junction bases not matched to a gene: 16. Here the CDR3 DNA reads TGTGCCAGCAGCCTACGACCGGGACAGGGGGTTGTAATGAATGAAAAACTGTTTTTT. Protein: CASSLRPGQGVVMNEKLFF.

This chain links TRBV6-1 with TRBJ1-2, with 8 bases lining up with TRBD1. The V gene end was trimmed by 6 bases and the J gene end by 0 bases; junction bases not matched to a gene: 3. CDR1 and CDR2 (germline): MNHNS, SASEGT. The CDR3 has 14 residues. CDR3 nucleotide sequence: TGTGCCAGCAGCGCGGACAGGGCTAACTATGGCTACACCTTC. It yields the protein CASSADRANYGYTF.

This chain joins TRBV12-2 and TRBJ1-6; the table's D gene call, TRBD1, was not cross checked with the DNA. TRBV12-2 is described as a pseudogene. The CDR3 runs 17 residues. CDR3 sequence: CASRLRRDRAINSPLHF. CDR3 nucleotides: TGTGCAAGTCGCTTAAGACGGGACAGGGCGATTAATTCACCCCTCCACTTT.

The chain carries TRBV18 and TRBJ1-5; TRBD1 aligns across 7 bases. This CDR3 contains 14 residues. V lost 3 bases to trimming and J lost 6 bases; unmatched junction nucleotides: 5. In germline, CDR1 is KGHSH, CDR2 LQKENI. The CDR3 loop reads CASSPDRSSQPQHF. Written as DNA, the CDR3 is TGTGCCAGCTCACCGGACAGGTCGAGTCAGCCCCAGCATTTT.

The chain uses TRBV25-1 and TRBJ2-3; 8 nucleotides agree with TRBD2. From germline, CDR1 is MGHDK and CDR2 SYGVNS. The junction had 9 bases not matched to a gene; V was cut back by 3 bases and J by 4 bases. The CDR3 is 16 residues long. The CDR3 nucleotides are TGTGCCAGCAGTGACCGAGCGGGAGTTGTGGCAGATACGCAGTATTTT. Translating it yields CASSDRAGVVADTQYF.

The J gene is TRBJ1-6, the V gene TRBV7-3, with 10 bases aligning to TRBD1. The CDR3 extends over 15 amino acids. After removal of 2 bases from V and 9 bases from J, the junction contained 4 bases not matched to a gene. CDR1 and CDR2 (germline): SGHTA, FQGTGA. CDR3 bases: TGTGCCAGCAGCTTATCGGGGACAGGGGCTTCACCCCTCCACTTT. Amino acid sequence: CASSLSGTGASPLHF.

The chain joins TRBV19 to TRBJ2-1, with a possible D match to TRBD2 (5 bases). V was shortened by 10 bases and J by 8 bases, with 21 bases between the two germline ends. The germline V gene has CDR1 LNHDA and CDR2 SQIVND (reference sequence). CDR3 size: 14 residues. The CDR3 loop reads CAIKLPGGGDEQFF. The CDR3, as DNA: TGTGCCATCAAACTGCCGGGCGGAGGCGATGAGCAGTTCTTC.

V gene TRBV7-2 combines with J gene TRBJ2-7; 7 bases line up with TRBD2. Germline CDR1 SGHTA, CDR2 FQGNSA. This CDR3 spans 18 amino acids. After removal of 5 bases from V and 7 bases from J, the junction contained 23 bases not matched to a gene. CDR3 loop: CASSKRDYNLPRGIEQYF. DNA of the CDR3: TGTGCCAGCAGCAAAAGGGACTACAATCTCCCCCGAGGGATTGAGCAGTACTTC.

The chain has TRBV5-1 and TRBJ2-5; unclear D gene. Germline assignment: CDR1 SGHRS and CDR2 YFSETQ. Trimming removed 1 base at V and 5 bases at J, with 9 bases between. The CDR3 spans 13 residues. CDR3 sequence: CASSLYPQETQYF. DNA of the CDR3: TGCGCCAGCAGCTTGTACCCCCAGGAGACCCAGTACTTC.

The J gene is TRBJ2-7, the V gene TRBV7-2; 8 bases agree with TRBD2. J gave up 4 bases and V 0 bases, and 5 bases lay outside the gene matches. CDR3 length equals 15 residues. Germline-derived CDR1 and CDR2 are SGHTA and FQGNSA. CDR3 bases: TGTGCCAGCAGCTTAGCTGTTAGCGGGGTTTACGAGCAGTACTTC. Its translation is CASSLAVSGVYEQYF.

The chain combines TRBV27 with TRBJ2-3; D is perhaps TRBD2 (6 bases). The V end lost 7 bases, the J end lost 6 bases, and 14 bases lay between the germline ends. This CDR3 spans 13 amino acids. Germline CDR1 and CDR2: MNHEY and SMNVEV (reference sequence). The CDR3 DNA reads as TGTGCCAGCATCGGGAGTCCATCCGATACGCAGTATTTT. Translating gives CASIGSPSDTQYF.